The next 23 T cell receptor beta chains were all read from a single sample in a study of Ad26.COV2.S vaccination and SARS-CoV-2 variants. Libraries were prepared by immunoSEQ multiplex PCR; TCRdb keeps only in-frame clonotypes and omits some of them. This table has about 400,000 clones, roughly 90% appearing once. This sample's treatment: some 19 received Ad26.COV2.S at low or high dose, single or two shots; about five received placebo; per-sample allocation not given. All samples were drawn on day 63, counting from the first vaccine or placebo injection. The starting material was peripheral blood, obtained in a trial of Ad26.COV2.S vaccine versus placebo. These receptors were obtained from a person between 18 and 59 years old who received the Ad26.COV2.S COVID-19 vaccine or a placebo.

The chain is built from TRBV7-3 and TRBJ2-1; 7 bases are a match to TRBD1. The junction had 15 bases not matched to a gene; V was cut back by 4 bases and J by 3 bases. Germline assignment: CDR1 SGHTA and CDR2 FQGTGA. CDR3 size: 18 residues. This chain's CDR3 is CASSSMGEATGIYNEQFF. As DNA, the CDR3 is TGTGCCAGCAGCTCAATGGGGGAAGCGACAGGGATCTACAATGAGCAGTTCTTC.

The chain links TRBV5-4 to TRBJ2-7, with TRBD1 matching over 10 bases. Germline V gene sequence: CDR1 SGHNT, CDR2 YYREEE (reference sequence). CDR3 size: 15 residues. The ends lost 3 bases at V and 2 bases at J; junction bases unmatched: 5. CDR3 sequence (DNA): TGTGCCAGCAGCTCCATGGGACAGGGGCCCTACGAGCAGTACTTC. Its translation is CASSSMGQGPYEQYF.

This chain joins TRBV2 and TRBJ2-4, with D hard to call. The CDR3 contains 14 residues. With 3 bases removed from V and 1 base from J, the gap between germline ends came to 7 bases. CDR1 is SNHLY and CDR2 is FYNNEI in the germline V gene. As DNA, the CDR3 is TGTGCCAGCAGTGACGCTAGGGCCAAAAACATTCAGTACTTC. Translated: CASSDARAKNIQYF.

This clone was found once. The chain employs TRBV28 and TRBJ2-1; possible D gene TRBD2, 5 bases. The germline gives CDR1 MDHEN, CDR2 SYDVKM. CDR3 size: 16 residues. Trimming pared 6 bases from V and 3 bases from J, leaving 18 bases between. The CDR3 region has the DNA TGTGCCAGCAGCCCCACCGGGGAAAGGAGCTACAATGAGCAGTTCTTC. Translated, it gives CASSPTGERSYNEQFF.

V is TRBV5-1 and J is TRBJ2-7, with D possibly matching TRBD2 (6 bases). V was cut by 8 bases and J by 3 bases, with 18 bases left in between. Germline lookup yields CDR1 SGHRS and CDR2 YFSETQ. This CDR3 is built from 14 residues. Here the CDR3 DNA reads TGCGCCAGTCGGCGGGACGGGGACTTCTACGAGCAGTACTTC. It is translated as CASRRDGDFYEQYF.

The chain uses TRBV28 and TRBJ2-3; 8 bases align to TRBD1. V lost 5 bases to trimming and J lost 0 bases; unmatched junction nucleotides: 10. Per germline, CDR1 MDHEN and CDR2 SYDVKM. The CDR3 extends over 17 amino acids. CDR3 region: CASSPQGARSSTDTQYF. In DNA, the CDR3 is TGTGCCAGCAGTCCCCAGGGGGCACGCTCTAGCACAGATACGCAGTATTTT.

The chain carries TRBV24-1 and TRBJ1-4; tentative D call: TRBD1 (6 bases). CDR3 length equals 16 residues. Per the germline V gene, CDR1 is KGHDR and CDR2 is SFDVKD. Trimming took off 4 bases at V and 0 bases at J, with 11 bases between the two ends. CDR3 nucleotide sequence: TGTGCCACCAGTGAGTCCAGGGGACCAACTAATGAAAAACTGTTTTTT. Residues: CATSESRGPTNEKLFF.

The chain links TRBV12-3 or TRBV12-4 to TRBJ1-2; 7 positions match TRBD1. CDR3 length: 12 amino acids. Losses at the gene ends were 4 bases for V and 10 bases for J; bases not matched to a gene: 6. The DNA for the CDR3 is TGTGCCAGCAGTTGGGACAGTACCGACTACACCTTC. It codes for CASSWDSTDYTF.

The chain joins TRBV7-3 to TRBJ2-3; possibly TRBD1 for D (6 bases). This CDR3 has 13 residues. Germline values: CDR1 SGHTA, CDR2 FQGTGA. Trimming left V 4 bases short and J 5 bases short, with 10 bases between. This CDR3 reads CASSYGGRDTQYF. Here the CDR3 DNA reads TGTGCCAGCAGCTATGGGGGCAGAGATACGCAGTATTTT.

The chain has TRBV6-5 and TRBJ1-5; D is possibly TRBD1 (6 bases). CDR3 length equals 13 residues. Germline CDR1 MNHEY, CDR2 SVGAGI. V lost 9 bases, J lost 9 bases, and 18 bases lay in between. In nucleotides, the CDR3 is TGTGCCAGTTTACAGGGCCTTGGGGTGCCCCAGCATTTT. Translated, it gives CASLQGLGVPQHF.

This sequence joins TRBV19 and TRBJ2-2, with no clear D. The V and J ends lost 7 bases and 6 bases respectively, with 6 bases between them. The length of the CDR3 is 11 residues. Germline V gene data show CDR1 as LNHDA and CDR2 as SQIVND (reference sequence). The CDR3 is CASTRAGELFF. CDR3 DNA: TGTGCCAGTACCCGCGCCGGGGAGCTGTTTTTT.

The chain links TRBV7-2 to TRBJ2-2; D is possibly TRBD1 (6 bases). The CDR3 is 14 residues long. Germline V gene lookup returns CDR1 SGHTA and CDR2 FQGNSA. With 4 bases removed from V and 5 bases from J, the gap between germline ends came to 11 bases. CDR3 DNA sequence: TGTGCCAGCAGCTCTAGAACAGGGACCGGGGAGCTGTTTTTT. Its translation: CASSSRTGTGELFF.

The chain employs TRBV30 and TRBJ2-7, with 9 nucleotides matching TRBD1. In germline, CDR1 is GTSNPN, CDR2 SVGIG (reference sequence). CDR3 length equals 13 residues. The J segment lost 3 bases and the V segment lost 2 bases, leaving 2 bases of the junction unmatched. CDR3 amino acids: CAWSRDRDYEQYF. The CDR3 DNA sequence: TGTGCCTGGAGTAGGGACAGGGACTACGAGCAGTACTTC.

The chain combines TRBV12-3 or TRBV12-4 with TRBJ2-5; D unclear. CDR3 length: 12 amino acids. V was trimmed by 4 bases and J by 3 bases, leaving 6 bases between them. The CDR3 here is CASSSTKETQYF. The CDR3 coding sequence is TGTGCCAGCAGTTCGACGAAAGAGACCCAGTACTTC.

CDR3 in amino acids: CSASINRVEAFF. The CDR3 DNA sequence: TGCAGTGCTAGTATTAACCGGGTTGAAGCTTTCTTT. V is TRBV20-1 and J is TRBJ1-1; D remains ambiguous. This CDR3 spans 12 amino acids. Germline CDR1 and CDR2: DFQATT and SNEGSKA (reference sequence). The germline V and J ends were trimmed by 3 bases and 7 bases, with 12 bases remaining between them.

This chain joins TRBV6-5 and TRBJ2-3; a possible D gene is TRBD2 (6 bases). V was shortened by 5 bases and J by 1 base, with 10 bases between the two germline ends. This CDR3 is 14 amino acids long. Germline V lookup: CDR1 MNHEY, CDR2 SVGAGI. This chain's CDR3 is CASSSERGTDTQYF. The CDR3 region has the DNA TGTGCCAGCAGTAGTGAGCGGGGCACAGATACGCAGTATTTT.

The chain couples TRBV9 to TRBJ2-2; D remains unclear. Per germline, CDR1 SGDLS and CDR2 YYNGEE. Trimming cost V 4 bases and J 0 bases, with 13 bases left between them. This CDR3 has 16 residues. CDR3 sequence (DNA): TGTGCCAGCAGCCCCCGTGGTGGGGCGAACACCGGGGAGCTGTTTTTT. Its translation is CASSPRGGANTGELFF.

The chain couples TRBV28 to TRBJ2-5; the D gene could be TRBD1 or TRBD2 (5 bases each). Germline CDR1 and CDR2: MDHEN and SYDVKM. The CDR3 loop spans 15 amino acids. The V and J ends lost 3 bases and 11 bases respectively, with 22 bases between them. CDR3 coding DNA: TGTGCCAGCAGTTTCTCCTTGGGGCGGGCAGTCCGTCAGTACTTC. It yields the protein CASSFSLGRAVRQYF.

This sequence joins TRBV9 and TRBJ1-3; D is unclear. Germline loops: CDR1 SGDLS, CDR2 YYNGEE. V lost 3 bases to trimming and J lost 0 bases, with 4 bases between them. This CDR3 region has 13 residues. The CDR3 sequence is CASSGISGNTIYF. The CDR3 bases are TGTGCCAGCAGCGGCATCTCTGGAAACACCATATATTTT.

The chain joins TRBV12-3 or TRBV12-4 to TRBJ2-7; 8 nucleotides agree with TRBD1. Trimming at V came to 8 bases and at J to 6 bases, leaving 9 bases not matched to a gene. The CDR3 sequence is 13 residues long. The CDR3 loop is CASSRQGSGEQYF. CDR3 DNA: TGTGCCAGCTCAAGACAGGGGTCAGGCGAGCAGTACTTC.

The V gene is TRBV2, the J gene TRBJ2-3; TRBD1 might be the D (5 bases). The V end lost 4 bases, the J end lost 3 bases, and 14 bases lay between the germline ends. CDR1 and CDR2 from the germline V gene are SNHLY and FYNNEI. The CDR3 has 15 residues. The CDR3 spells CASSARGSGTDTQYF. CDR3 bases: TGTGCCAGCAGTGCAAGGGGTTCTGGGACAGATACGCAGTATTTT.

The chain employs TRBV5-1 and TRBJ2-1; 8 nucleotides align to TRBD2. Germline CDR1 and CDR2: SGHRS and YFSETQ. The trim removed 1 base at V and 4 bases at J, leaving 7 bases unmatched. The CDR3 spans 16 residues. CDR3 sequence (DNA): TGCGCCAGCAGCTTGCGTTATCGGGGGGGATACAATGAGCAGTTCTTC. Encoded protein: CASSLRYRGGYNEQFF. Complete variable domain (other parts from reference TRBV5-1 and TRBJ2-1): KAGVTQTPRYLIKTRGQQVTLSCSPISGHRSVSWYQQTPGQGLQFLFEYFSETQRNKGNFPGRFSGRQFSNSRSEMNVSTLELGDSALYLCASSLRYRGGYNEQFFGPGTRLTVL.

This CDR3 is CASTTTGTTDTQYF. Here the CDR3 DNA reads TGTGCCAGCACCACGACAGGAACCACAGATACGCAGTATTTT. The chain recombines TRBV9 with TRBJ2-3, with D possibly matching TRBD1 (6 bases). Germline CDR1 is SGDLS and CDR2 is YYNGEE. Trimming pared 6 bases from V and 2 bases from J, leaving 13 bases between. The CDR3 has 14 residues.